This T cell receptor beta chain was retrieved from a study of T cell responses to AZD1222 COVID-19 vaccine. Study-level information: Timing groups of about 4 and about 12 weeks for second doses were pooled.

The V gene's germline CDR1 is SGDLS and CDR2 YYNGEE. The trim removed 0 bases at V and 8 bases at J, leaving 1 base unmatched. This CDR3 contains 12 residues. Whole-study results and caveats: In the spike-specific TCR repertoire, nearly half reportedly target unmutated variant regions. Baseline serostatus was positive in only six AZD1222 recipients.

Assay: immunoSEQ multiplex PCR; the TCRdb copy retains only in-frame clones and omits some. The top ten hold 2.5% to 3.5% of the sample, which has over 85,000 clones, about 90% seen once. With respect to this clone: Its antigen is unknown.

V is TRBV9 and J is TRBJ1-2; 7 positions agree with TRBD1. This clonotype was sampled from an adult in good health. The sample here was peripheral blood, taken on day 0 of AZD1222 vaccination. CDR3 DNA sequence: TGTGCCAGCAGCGTAGGGGGACAGGGCTACACCTTC. Translation gives CASSVGGQGYTF.